This TCR beta chain was sequenced for a study of blood T cell repertoires in COVID-19. The table came from immunoSEQ multiplex PCR; TCRdb's copy has only in-frame clones and leaves some out. The sample records more than 85,000 clones, roughly 80% being singletons. J lost 6 bases, V lost 5 bases, and 9 bases had no gene match. This CDR3 is 14 amino acids long. The germline V gene has CDR1 MNHEY and CDR2 SMNVEV (reference sequence). The source material was peripheral blood. The source of this sequence is an elderly woman with acute or convalescent COVID-19. The chain carries TRBV27 and TRBJ1-2; 7 bases map to TRBD1. The CDR3 reads CASSPRQGVDGYTF. Written as DNA, the CDR3 is TGTGCCAGCAGTCCTAGACAGGGTGTCGATGGCTACACCTTC.